Listed below are T cell receptor beta chains from one sample, sequenced in a study of shared clonotypes between healthy human individuals. TCRdb's table, derived via immunoSEQ multiplex PCR, lists solely in-frame clones and lacks some. This sample has approximately 1.5 million clones; 95% to 99% occur once, and the top ten carry 0.4% to 0.45%. The specimen was naive CD4+ T cells sorted from blood. The receptors were gathered from a man aged 25-40 years in good health. The CDR3 runs from the conserved cysteine through the conserved F or W. The D gene is left open where the match is weak. Clone size appears in some rows only: once, few, many, or a class for an expanded clone.

>TRBJ2-7|-|TRBV30|once
TGTGCCTGGAGTGCAATTAGGGAACCTTTCGAGCAGTACTTC
CAWSAIREPFEQYF
>TRBJ2-2|-|TRBV6-1|-
TGTGCCACGGCCCGGGCAGCGAACACCGGGGAGCTGTTTTTT
CATARAANTGELFF
>TRBJ2-7|TRBD2|TRBV27|-
TGTGCCAGCAGTTCCACTGAGATAGCGGGAGTTTTCTACGAGCAGTACTTC
CASSSTEIAGVFYEQYF
>TRBJ2-1|-|TRBV9|once
TGTGCCAGCAGCGTAGTTGCTAATCCACACAATGAGCAGTTCTTC
CASSVVANPHNEQFF
>TRBJ2-7|-|TRBV21-1|-
TGTGCCAGCAGCATGCTCCCCCCCCACAGCGTCGATTCCTACGAGCAGTACTTC
CASSMLPPHSVDSYEQYF
>TRBJ1-2|-|TRBV7-2|-
TGTGCCAGCAGCTTAGTGGCAGGGCGGAGGGGCTACACCTTC
CASSLVAGRRGYTF
>TRBJ2-7|TRBD2|TRBV18|-
TGTGCCAGCTCACCTTCCGGGACTACCCATTACGAGCAGTACTTC
CASSPSGTTHYEQYF
>TRBJ2-2|-|TRBV18|-
TGTGCCAGCTCACGCATCGCCGGGGAGCTGTTTTTT
CASSRIAGELFF
>TRBJ2-7|-|TRBV15|-
TGTGCCACCAGCAGAGATCTCGCCCGTAGCTACGAGCAGTACTTC
CATSRDLARSYEQYF
>TRBJ1-4|-|TRBV10-3|-
TGTGCCATCAGTGAGTCCGGGCGGACAACTAATGAAAAACTGTTTTTT
CAISESGRTTNEKLFF
>TRBJ2-7|TRBD1|TRBV9|once
TGTGCCAGCAGCTCGTCAGGGGGCGTGGGGTCCGAGCAGTACTTC
CASSSSGGVGSEQYF
>TRBJ2-4|-|TRBV30|-
TGTGCCTGGGCTCCTGACGGGGGAGCCAAAAACATTCAGTACTTC
CAWAPDGGAKNIQYF
>TRBJ2-1|TRBD2|TRBV28|-
TGTGCCAGCAGTTTAATTTCTAGCGGGAGGGCCGTGGGTAATGAGCAGTTCTTC
CASSLISSGRAVGNEQFF
>TRBJ2-3|-|TRBV5-1|-
TGCGCCAGCAGCTCCCGAGGGTCCCACACAGATACGCAGTATTTT
CASSSRGSHTDTQYF
>TRBJ2-5|-|TRBV6-6|-
TGTGCCAGCAGTCGGAAGTGGCAAGAGACCCAGTACTTC
CASSRKWQETQYF
>TRBJ2-1|-|TRBV7-6|-
TGTGCCAGCAGCGCCCAGTTGAGCTCCTACAATGAGCAGTTCTTC
CASSAQLSSYNEQFF
>TRBJ2-2|-|TRBV18|-
TGTGCCAGCTCACCAAACACAATTGGCGGGGAGCTGTTTTTT
CASSPNTIGGELFF
>TRBJ1-1|-|TRBV2|-
TGTGCCAGCAGCCCCCCCCGGGACGTGAACACTGAAGCTTTCTTT
CASSPPRDVNTEAFF
>TRBJ1-5|-|TRBV27|-
TGTGCCAGCAGTTGGTCGGTTGGCAATCAGCCCCAGCATTTT
CASSWSVGNQPQHF
>TRBJ2-3|TRBD2|TRBV4-1|-
TGCGCCAGCAGCCAAGTGGGACTAGCGGGAGCCGGGGCAGATACGCAGTATTTT
CASSQVGLAGAGADTQYF
>TRBJ2-1|TRBD2|TRBV9|-
TGTGCCAGCAGCGTTAGCGGGAGCTCCTACAATGAGCAGTTCTTC
CASSVSGSSYNEQFF
>TRBJ2-2|TRBD1|TRBV10-1|-
TGCGCCAGCAGCGGGACAGGGATGAACACCGGGGAGCTGTTTTTT
CASSGTGMNTGELFF
>TRBJ2-1|TRBD2|TRBV27|-
TGTGCCGTCCTAGCGGAGGGCTCCTACAATGAGCAGTTCTTC
CAVLAEGSYNEQFF
>TRBJ1-3|-|TRBV28|-
TGTGCCAGCAGTAGAGGACAGAGCTCTGGAAACACCATATATTTT
CASSRGQSSGNTIYF
>TRBJ2-7|-|TRBV11-2|-
TGTGCCAGCAGCTTCAGGGTATACGAGCAGTACTTC
CASSFRVYEQYF
>TRBJ2-3|TRBD2|TRBV5-1|-
TGCGCCAGCAGCTTTCTACCTAGCGGGACCACAGATACGCAGTATTTT
CASSFLPSGTTDTQYF
>TRBJ2-7|TRBD1|TRBV28|-
TGTGCCAGCGGGACCGGGACAGGGCCCTACGAGCAGTACTTC
CASGTGTGPYEQYF
>TRBJ2-2|TRBD2|TRBV19|-
TGTGCCAGTCGTCGACTAGCGGCGGCTCTCAACACCGGGGAGCTGTTTTTT
CASRRLAAALNTGELFF
>TRBJ2-3|TRBD1|TRBV9|-
TGTGCCAGCAGCGTTAGTGCCTGGGACAGGGGGCGAACAGATACGCAGTATTTT
CASSVSAWDRGRTDTQYF
>TRBJ2-1|-|TRBV20-1|few
TGCAGTGCTAGAGACAATGAGCAGTTCTTC
CSARDNEQFF
>TRBJ2-1|-|TRBV29-1|-
TGCAGCGGGGGGCAGACCTACAATGAGCAGTTCTTC
CSGGQTYNEQFF
>TRBJ2-7|-|TRBV29-1|-
TGCAGCGTTGTCGGGATCTTATCCTACGAGCAGTACTTC
CSVVGILSYEQYF
>TRBJ2-7|-|TRBV27|-
TGTGCCAGCAGCGATGCTCCACCGGGCATTTTAAGCTCCTACGAGCAGTACTTC
CASSDAPPGILSSYEQYF
>TRBJ2-1|TRBD1|TRBV5-1|-
TGCGCCAGCAGCTTCGGGACAGGGGACAATGAGCAGTTCTTC
CASSFGTGDNEQFF
>TRBJ2-4|-|TRBV9|-
TGTGCCAGCAGCGTAGGAGAGGGGACAGCCAAAAACATTCAGTACTTC
CASSVGEGTAKNIQYF
>TRBJ2-3|-|TRBV27|few
TGTGCCAGCGGCCTTCTAGAAGATACGCAGTATTTT
CASGLLEDTQYF
>TRBJ1-1|-|TRBV10-3|-
TGTGCCATCAGTGAGTCGACAGTCGGGAACACTGAAGCTTTCTTT
CAISESTVGNTEAFF
>TRBJ2-5|TRBD1|TRBV10-3|-
TGTGCCATCAGAAAGGACAGGGGGCGGGAGACCCAGTACTTC
CAIRKDRGRETQYF
>TRBJ2-5|-|TRBV18|-
TGTGCCAGCTCACCACGCAATCAAGAGACCCAGTACTTC
CASSPRNQETQYF
>TRBJ2-1|TRBD1|TRBV10-3|once
TGTGCCATCAGTGAGTCGCGGGGACAGGGATTCTACAATGAGCAGTTCTTC
CAISESRGQGFYNEQFF
>TRBJ2-5|-|TRBV30|-
TGTGCCTGGAGTACCATGGAGACCCAGTACTTC
CAWSTMETQYF
>TRBJ2-4|-|TRBV5-1|-
TGCGCCAGCAGCTTGGAAAACAGGGAAGCCATTCAGTACTTC
CASSLENREAIQYF
>TRBJ1-5|-|TRBV30|-
TGTGCCTGGAGGGGGTCGGGTAGCAATCAGCCCCAGCATTTT
CAWRGSGSNQPQHF
>TRBJ1-5|-|TRBV6-1|once
TGTGCCAGCCAACAGGGTGGCAATCAGCCCCAGCATTTT
CASQQGGNQPQHF
>TRBJ1-1|-|TRBV5-1|-
TGCGCCAGCAGCCCTCTCCGCACCAGGAACACTGAAGCTTTCTTT
CASSPLRTRNTEAFF
>TRBJ2-5|TRBD1|TRBV7-2|once
TGTGCCAGCAGCTTCCACAGGGGGCTGAGCCCCGTCCAAGAGACCCAGTACTTC
CASSFHRGLSPVQETQYF
>TRBJ2-7|TRBD2|TRBV27|-
TGTGCCAGCAGTCCCAGGACTAGGGAGGGATACGAGCAGTACTTC
CASSPRTREGYEQYF
>TRBJ2-1|-|TRBV4-2|-
TGTGCCAGCAGCCAAGATCTGGGAAATGAGCAGTTCTTC
CASSQDLGNEQFF